The present T cell receptor (beta chain) was sequenced within a study of blood T cell repertoires in COVID-19. On the study more broadly: Samples taken during acute and convalescent COVID-19 were collected in the United States, Italy and Spain. Sources were T cells, B-cell-depleted T cells, or PBMCs; the material itself was cDNA or gDNA.

Per germline, CDR1 KGHDR and CDR2 SFDVKD. The CDR3 is made up of 13 amino acids. Trimming stripped 1 base from V and 6 bases from J, with 6 bases between. Original handling: Amplified reference gene primers provided the basis for estimating nucleated cell counts. Here immunoSEQ multiplex PCR was the method, and the copy in TCRdb shows in-frame clones only, minus some. The V and J calls and clone size were taken over from that table, and D and trimming were inferred from the DNA. In the table there are roughly 330,000 clones, around nine tenths of which are singletons. This receptor was identified in a woman aged 45-65 years with active or convalescent COVID-19. The sample consisted of peripheral blood. The gene calls are TRBV24-1 and TRBJ2-1; D ambiguous. The CDR3 region is CATSDFVGNEQFF. CDR3 sequence (DNA): TGTGCCACCAGTGATTTCGTCGGCAATGAGCAGTTCTTC.